Listed below are T cell receptor beta chains from one sample, sequenced in a study of spatial heterogeneity in lung cancer. TCRdb independently ran MiXCR on the 5' RACE reads; one entry per CDR3 protein. The table lists approximately 100,000 distinct CDR3 sequences, just under 20% of them singletons, with 21% in the top ten. The material sequenced was PBMCs, taken at follow-up. The receptors here all came from a male donor with early-stage non-small cell lung cancer. CDR3s include the opening cysteine and the closing phenylalanine or tryptophan. A D gene is named only where the DNA matches it firmly. Rows may omit the clone size; those that give it use once, few, many or a size class.

NA	14	NA	TRBJ1-3	TRBV12-3/TRBV12-4	TGTGCCAGCAGTTTTGGGAGCTCTGGAAACACCATATATTTT	CASSFGSSGNTIYF
NA	14	NA	TRBJ1-5	TRBV30	TGTGCCTGGAGTGTACTCCATAGCAGTCAGCCCCAGCATTTT	CAWSVLHSSQPQHF
NA	12	NA	TRBJ2-5	TRBV3-1	TGTGTCAGCAGCCAAGACCAGAAGACCCAGTACTTC	CVSSQDQKTQYF
NA	14	NA	TRBJ1-5	TRBV10-3	TGTGCCATCAGTGACAGTGGGGGCAATCAGCCCCAGCATTTT	CAISDSGGNQPQHF
NA	16	few	TRBJ2-5	TRBV7-2	TGTGCCAGCAGCCCCCGGTTGGCTATTAAGGGAGAGACCCAGTACTTC	CASSPRLAIKGETQYF
NA	16	NA	TRBJ2-5	TRBV5-1	TGCGCCAGCAGCTTGGCGGGGGTCGGGCTCCAAGAGACCCAGTACTTC	CASSLAGVGLQETQYF
NA	15	NA	TRBJ1-1	TRBV7-8	TGTGCCAGCAGCCTTTTTATAGATCCGAACACTGAAGCTTTCTTT	CASSLFIDPNTEAFF
NA	12	NA	TRBJ1-1	TRBV11-3	TGTGCCAGCAGCATCGGTGAGACTGAAGCTTTCTTT	CASSIGETEAFF
NA	15	many	TRBJ2-2	TRBV18	TGTGCCAGCTTAGGAGGGAGGACGAACACCGGGGAGCTGTTTTTT	CASLGGRTNTGELFF
NA	13	few	TRBJ2-1	TRBV19	TGTGCCAGTAGTATCAGGTTTTTCAATGAGCAGTTCTTC	CASSIRFFNEQFF
NA	17	few	TRBJ2-1	TRBV11-2	TGTGCCAGCACACCCAGAGGGGCGCCCTCTGGTCGCAATGAGCAGTTCTTC	CASTPRGAPSGRNEQFF
NA	14	many	TRBJ2-3	TRBV6-5	TGTGCCAGCAGATCGTCGGGGACTGCAGATACGCAGTATTTT	CASRSSGTADTQYF
NA	15	NA	TRBJ2-3	TRBV7-9	TGTGCCAGCAGCCCGCCTCTTGTTGGCACAGATACGCAGTATTTT	CASSPPLVGTDTQYF
NA	10	few	TRBJ1-2	TRBV29-1	TGCAGCGTTGAAATGAGGGGCTACACCTTC	CSVEMRGYTF
NA	13	many	TRBJ2-3	TRBV19	TGTGCCAGCAGAATGGGGCAGAAAGATACGCAGTATTTT	CASRMGQKDTQYF
NA	14	NA	TRBJ2-3	TRBV5-4	TGTGCCAGCAGCTTGGCCGGGTCCAGGGGTACGCAGTATTTT	CASSLAGSRGTQYF
NA	15	NA	TRBJ2-5	TRBV24-1	TGTGCCACCAGTGATGGGGCCCAACAGGCAGAGACCCAGTACTTC	CATSDGAQQAETQYF
TRBD2	18	NA	TRBJ2-5	TRBV5-4	TGTGCCAGCAGCATGGGACTAGCGGGGGGTTGGTACCAAGAGACCCAGTACTTC	CASSMGLAGGWYQETQYF
TRBD1	15	NA	TRBJ1-1	TRBV7-9	TGTGCCAGCAGCTTCGACAGGGTTGGGAACACTGAAGCTTTCTTT	CASSFDRVGNTEAFF
NA	11	few	TRBJ2-5	TRBV11-2	TGTGCCAGCAGCTTGGAAAGGGCCCAGTACTTC	CASSLERAQYF
NA	13	many	TRBJ2-2	TRBV2	TGTGCCAGCAGTGAAGGGGTCGCCGGGGAGCTGTTTTTT	CASSEGVAGELFF
NA	17	many	TRBJ2-2	TRBV4-1	TGCGCCAGCAGCCAAGAAAGTTCCCTAGCGTACCCCGGGGAGCTGTTTTTT	CASSQESSLAYPGELFF
NA	15	NA	TRBJ2-1	TRBV3-1	TGTGCCAGCAGCCACCGGCAGAAATCCTACAATGAGCAGTTCTTC	CASSHRQKSYNEQFF
NA	16	NA	TRBJ2-1	TRBV10-3	TGTGCCATCAGTGAGTACCTAGACCCTCCCTACAATGAGCAGTTCTTC	CAISEYLDPPYNEQFF
TRBD1	16	few	TRBJ2-7	TRBV5-1	TGCGCCAGCAGTTCTACAGGGGCACCGCCCGACTACGAGCAGTACTTC	CASSSTGAPPDYEQYF
TRBD1	17	NA	TRBJ1-1	TRBV20-1	TGCAGTGCTAGAGATCTTCCAGGGGGCAAGGTGAACACTGAAGCTTTCTTT	CSARDLPGGKVNTEAFF
NA	11	NA	TRBJ2-3	TRBV12-3/TRBV12-4	TGTGCCAGCAACACTGCAGATACGCAGTATTTT	CASNTADTQYF
NA	15	few	TRBJ2-3	TRBV4-2	TGTGCCAGCAGCCAAGACCCAGTCAGCACAGATACGCAGTATTTT	CASSQDPVSTDTQYF
NA	12	few	TRBJ2-2	TRBV12-3/TRBV12-4	TGTGCCAGCAGTTTAAAAGCCGGGGAGCTGTTTTTT	CASSLKAGELFF
NA	16	many	TRBJ2-3	TRBV6-5	TGTGCCAGCAGTTACGCGTCCGGAGCTAGCACAGATACGCAGTATTTT	CASSYASGASTDTQYF
TRBD2	13	NA	TRBJ2-3	TRBV20-1	TGCAGCGCACTAGCGGGGGGGCCAGATACGCAGTATTTT	CSALAGGPDTQYF
TRBD1	17	NA	TRBJ2-2	TRBV20-1	TGCAGTGCTAGGCCCCTTAGACAGGGAACGAACACCGGGGAGCTGTTTTTT	CSARPLRQGTNTGELFF
TRBD2	14	NA	TRBJ2-3	TRBV20-1	TGCAGTGCCAGAAGCGGGAGGGCGGCAGATACGCAGTATTTT	CSARSGRAADTQYF
TRBD2	15	once	TRBJ2-1	TRBV3-1	TGTGCCAGCAGCCAAGGAGATTCGTATAGCGGGAGTTCGTTCTTC	CASSQGDSYSGSSFF
NA	14	NA	TRBJ2-7	TRBV3-1	TGTGCCAGCAGCCAAGTGAGTAGGAGCTACGAGCAGTACTTC	CASSQVSRSYEQYF
TRBD1	12	few	TRBJ2-5	TRBV29-1	TGCAGCGCCTCCTGGGACAGGGAGACCCAGTACTTC	CSASWDRETQYF
TRBD1	16	NA	TRBJ1-1	TRBV6-2/TRBV6-3	TGTGCCAGCAGTTCCCCGACAGGGATCGTGTACACTGAAGCTTTCTTT	CASSSPTGIVYTEAFF
TRBD2	17	few	TRBJ2-3	TRBV24-1	TGTGCCACCAGTGACCGACTAGCGGGAGGAACCTCAGATACGCAGTATTTT	CATSDRLAGGTSDTQYF
TRBD1	12	NA	TRBJ1-4	TRBV3-1	TGTGCCAGCGGGCAGGGGGCAGGAAAACTGTTTTTT	CASGQGAGKLFF
TRBD1	16	NA	TRBJ1-6	TRBV30	TGTGCCTGGAGTCTCCCCCCGGACAGGGAGGGTTCACCCCTCCACTTT	CAWSLPPDREGSPLHF
TRBD1	15	few	TRBJ2-3	TRBV2	TGTGCCAGCCATAAGGGGACAGGGGTCCCAGATACGCAGTATTTT	CASHKGTGVPDTQYF
TRBD1	15	medium-sized	TRBJ2-2	TRBV2	TGTGCCAGCAACCCAAGAACAGGGGGCACCGGGGAGCTGTTTTTT	CASNPRTGGTGELFF
NA	14	NA	TRBJ1-1	TRBV7-9	TGTGCCAGCAGCCCCGGCGCAGGGAACACTGAAGCTTTCTTT	CASSPGAGNTEAFF
NA	15	NA	TRBJ2-3	TRBV9	TGTGCCAGCAGCGTAGCTCCAGGGAAATCAGATACGCAGTATTTT	CASSVAPGKSDTQYF
NA	14	few	TRBJ1-4	TRBV4-1	TGCGCCAGCAGCCTACGACTCCGAAATGAAAAACTGTTTTTT	CASSLRLRNEKLFF
NA	15	many	TRBJ2-2	TRBV13	TGTGCCAGCAGCTTCGGGGGAATGAACACCGGGGAGCTGTTTTTT	CASSFGGMNTGELFF
TRBD1	15	few	TRBJ2-1	TRBV20-1	TGCAGTGCCGAGGGACAGGGGTCTAACTACAATGAGCAGTTCTTC	CSAEGQGSNYNEQFF
TRBD2	15	NA	TRBJ2-3	TRBV10-1	TGCGCCAGCAGTGCCTCAGGGGGACTAGCGGATACGCAGTATTTT	CASSASGGLADTQYF
TRBD2	14	NA	TRBJ2-7	TRBV20-1	TGCAGTGCTAGGGAACGGGAGGGCGCCTACGAGCAGTACTTC	CSAREREGAYEQYF
NA	11	NA	TRBJ2-3	TRBV20-1	TGCAGTGCTTCCGCCTCAGATACGCAGTATTTT	CSASASDTQYF
TRBD2	16	NA	TRBJ2-1	TRBV20-1	TGCAGTGCTAGATCAAACCAAGCGGGAAACCTCGATGAGCAGTTCTTC	CSARSNQAGNLDEQFF
NA	12	many	TRBJ1-1	TRBV29-1	TGCAGCGTTGCTAGAGGGAACACTGAAGCTTTCTTT	CSVARGNTEAFF
TRBD2	14	NA	TRBJ2-1	TRBV20-1	TGCAGTGCCCGGGGACTAGCGGGATTGAATGAGCAGTTCTTC	CSARGLAGLNEQFF
NA	13	few	TRBJ2-3	TRBV27	TGTGCCAGCAGTTTTACCCACAGAGATACGCAGTATTTT	CASSFTHRDTQYF
NA	13	few	TRBJ2-6	TRBV5-1	TGCGCCAGTCTAGGCTCTGGGGCCAACGTCCTGACTTTC	CASLGSGANVLTF
TRBD1	13	many	TRBJ1-1	TRBV14	TGTGCCAGCAGCTCACAGGGGTACACTGAAGCTTTCTTT	CASSSQGYTEAFF
NA	15	NA	TRBJ1-1	TRBV4-3	TGCGCCAGCAGCCAAGATTATGGGTGGGGCACTGAAGCTTTCTTT	CASSQDYGWGTEAFF